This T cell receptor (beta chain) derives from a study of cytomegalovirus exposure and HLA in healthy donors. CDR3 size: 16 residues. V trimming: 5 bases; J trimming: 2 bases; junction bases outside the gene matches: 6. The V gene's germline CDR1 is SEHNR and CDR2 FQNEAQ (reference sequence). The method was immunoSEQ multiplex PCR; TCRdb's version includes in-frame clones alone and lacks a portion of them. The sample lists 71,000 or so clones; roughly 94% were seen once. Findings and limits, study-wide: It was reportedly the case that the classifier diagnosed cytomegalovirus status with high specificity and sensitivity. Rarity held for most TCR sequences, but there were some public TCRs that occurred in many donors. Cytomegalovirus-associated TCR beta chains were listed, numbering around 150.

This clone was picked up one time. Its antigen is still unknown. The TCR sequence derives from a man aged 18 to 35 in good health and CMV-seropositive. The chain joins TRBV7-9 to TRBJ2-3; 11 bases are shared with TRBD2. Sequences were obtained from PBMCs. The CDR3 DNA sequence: TGTGCCAGCAGCCCAGGGACTAGCGGACTCACAGATACGCAGTATTTT. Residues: CASSPGTSGLTDTQYF.